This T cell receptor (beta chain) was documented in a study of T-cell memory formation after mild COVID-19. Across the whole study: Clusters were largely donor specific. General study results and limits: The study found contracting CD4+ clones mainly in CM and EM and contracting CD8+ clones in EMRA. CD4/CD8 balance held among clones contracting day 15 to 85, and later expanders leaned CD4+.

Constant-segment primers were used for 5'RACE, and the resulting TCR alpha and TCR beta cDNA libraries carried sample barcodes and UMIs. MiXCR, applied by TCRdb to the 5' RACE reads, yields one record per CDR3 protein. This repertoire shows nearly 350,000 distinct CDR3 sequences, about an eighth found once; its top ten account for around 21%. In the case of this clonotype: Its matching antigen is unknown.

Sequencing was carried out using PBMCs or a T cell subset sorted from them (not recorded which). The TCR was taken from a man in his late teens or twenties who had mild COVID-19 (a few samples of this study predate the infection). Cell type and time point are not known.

The CDR3 DNA reads as TGTGCCAGCAGTTTCGTGGGACTCGGGACAGATACGCAGTATTTT. It yields the protein CASSFVGLGTDTQYF. The chain joins TRBV28 to TRBJ2-3; possibly TRBD2 for D (6 bases). The CDR3 sequence is 15 residues long. Germline values: CDR1 MDHEN, CDR2 SYDVKM. V was cut by 3 bases and J by 3 bases, with 13 bases left in between. The entire variable domain, with the rest obtained from reference TRBV28 and TRBJ2-3, is as follows: DVKVTQSSRYLVKRTGEKVFLECVQDMDHENMFWYRQDPGLGLRLIYFSYDVKMKEKGDIPEGYSVSREKKERFSLILESASTNQTSMYLCASSFVGLGTDTQYFGPGTRLTVL.